Each of the 21 T cell receptor beta chains below was sequenced from the same sample in a study of blood T cells in healthy people across ages. A second PCR, run for 7 to 11 cycles, used a sample-barcoded 5' primer plus a J-beta primer mix. A single record per CDR3 protein comes from TCRdb applying MiXCR to the 5' RACE reads. The data contain roughly 1.5 million distinct CDR3 sequences, approximately 43% of them seen just once; the ten biggest clones take up about 4.1%. The sequencing input was blood. Receptor source: a woman younger than 30 in good health.

As to this clonotype: A read error is possible here, since a much larger clone lies one base away. The V call is TRBV29-1, the J call TRBJ2-1; TRBD2 aligns across 8 bases. Per germline, CDR1 SQVTM and CDR2 ANQGSEA. This CDR3 region has 13 residues. V was pared by 3 bases and J by 3 bases, with 1 base of the junction left unmatched. The CDR3 bases are TGCAGCGTTGAGGGACTAGTCTACAATGAGCAGTTCTTC. Encoded protein: CSVEGLVYNEQFF.

In the case of this clonotype: A much larger clone differs by one base, so this may be a read error. This chain links TRBV20-1 with TRBJ2-5, with TRBD2 matching over 9 bases. Trimming at V came to 5 bases and at J to 1 base, leaving 8 bases not matched to a gene. There are 15 residues in the CDR3. CDR1 and CDR2 (germline): DFQATT, SNEGSKA (reference sequence). The CDR3 nucleotides read TGCAGTGCTGGGAGTAGCGGGGGATCCCAAGAGACCCAGTACTTC. It yields the protein CSAGSSGGSQETQYF.

The genes are TRBV18 and TRBJ1-4; possible D gene TRBD1, 5 bases. V was shortened by 2 bases and J by 7 bases, with 14 bases between the two germline ends. The germline gives CDR1 KGHSH, CDR2 LQKENI. The CDR3 is 15 residues long. CDR3 DNA sequence: TGTGCCAGCTCACCAGGCTCAGGGCGCAGTGAAAAACTGTTTTTT. Translating gives CASSPGSGRSEKLFF.

This clonotype was detected only a few times. The V gene is TRBV4-1, the J gene TRBJ2-1, with 12 bases matching TRBD2. Trimming took 7 bases from V and 5 from J; bases not matched to a gene: 9. The germline gives CDR1 MGHRA, CDR2 YSYEKL. The CDR3 totals 16 residues. The CDR3 spells CASTRNRLAGDNEQFF. CDR3 DNA: TGCGCCAGCACCCGTAATAGACTAGCGGGGGACAATGAGCAGTTCTTC.

The chain uses TRBV20-1 and TRBJ2-4; TRBD2 is a possible D gene (5 bases). Gene TRBJ2-7 matches the end of the DNA better, so the J call may be wrong. Germline V gene sequence: CDR1 DFQATT, CDR2 SNEGSKA (reference sequence). The CDR3 covers 14 residues. The CDR3 loop reads CSAHQPQRPHEQYF. CDR3 bases: TGCAGTGCTCACCAACCCCAGCGGCCCCACGAGCAGTACTTC.

J is TRBJ1-2 and V is TRBV29-1, with 8 bases that match TRBD1. Germline V gene data show CDR1 as SQVTM and CDR2 as ANQGSEA. This CDR3 region has 13 residues. V shed 6 bases, J shed 8 bases, and the junction held 11 bases outside the gene matches. The CDR3 sequence: CSVESDRAYGYTF. The CDR3 coding sequence is TGCAGCGTGGAATCGGACAGGGCGTACGGCTACACCTTC.

This chain joins TRBV6-5 and TRBJ2-5, with D perhaps matching TRBD2 (7 bases). The V and J ends lost 6 bases and 11 bases respectively, with 28 bases between them. Germline loops: CDR1 MNHEY, CDR2 SVGAGI. The CDR3 loop spans 16 amino acids. The CDR3 reads CASRPLGGASYNEQYF. Here the CDR3 DNA reads TGTGCCAGCAGACCCCTAGGGGGGGCGTCCTACAATGAGCAGTACTTC.

A single count supports this clonotype. The chain couples TRBV12-3 or TRBV12-4 to TRBJ1-2; D not certain. This CDR3 has 16 amino acids. The V and J ends lost 7 bases and 4 bases respectively, with 22 bases between them. The DNA for the CDR3 is TGTGCCAGCATATTCTCGGACCACGCTCTGGTCTATGGCTACACCTTC. This sequence encodes CASIFSDHALVYGYTF.

This clonotype turned up a few times. The V call is TRBV7-2, the J call TRBJ2-7, with a weak D call TRBD1 (6 bases). Germline CDR1 is SGHTA and CDR2 is FQGNSA. V was trimmed by 3 bases and J by 3 bases, leaving 12 bases between them. This CDR3 region has 14 residues. This CDR3 reads CASSFHRELYEQYF. The CDR3 nucleotides read TGTGCCAGCAGCTTTCACAGGGAACTCTACGAGCAGTACTTC. The variable domain in full, with the rest retrieved from reference TRBV7-2 and TRBJ2-7, is GAGVSQSPSNKVTEKGKDVELRCDPISGHTALYWYRQSLGQGLEFLIYFQGNSAPDKSGLPSDRFSAERTGGSVSTLTIQRTQQEDSAVYLCASSFHRELYEQYFGPGTRLTVT.

V usage is TRBV4-3 and J usage is TRBJ2-3; the D is unclear. The CDR3 is made up of 13 amino acids. Trimming left V 1 base short and J 5 bases short, with 7 bases between. Germline loops: CDR1 LGHNA, CDR2 YSLEER. CDR3 residues: CASSQGRKDTQYF. CDR3 nucleotides: TGCGCCAGCAGCCAAGGTAGAAAAGATACGCAGTATTTT.

J is TRBJ2-7 and V is TRBV14; a possible D gene is TRBD2 (5 bases). CDR1 is SGHDN and CDR2 is FVKESK in the germline V gene. The ends were cut back, 1 base at V and 0 bases at J, with 13 bases in the middle. The CDR3 sequence is 16 residues long. Here the CDR3 reads CASSQGGAFSSYEQYF. The CDR3 nucleotides read TGTGCCAGCAGCCAAGGGGGAGCGTTCAGCTCCTACGAGCAGTACTTC.

This chain connects TRBV5-5 to TRBJ2-7, with unresolved D. V dropped 6 bases and J dropped 7 bases, with 23 bases sitting between them. The CDR3 is made up of 15 amino acids. Germline V gene lookup returns CDR1 SGHKS and CDR2 YYEKEE (reference sequence). The CDR3 DNA follows: TGTGCCAGCAATCTGGAGTATATTACCAACAATGAGCAGTACTTC. Translated, it gives CASNLEYITNNEQYF.

V is TRBV7-9 and J is TRBJ2-7; no clear D gene. The CDR3 has 14 residues. The germline gives CDR1 SEHNR, CDR2 FQNEAQ (reference sequence). V lost 5 bases and J lost 5, with 16 bases in between. CDR3 in amino acids: CASSPDDLYHEQYF. The CDR3 nucleotides read TGTGCCAGCAGCCCAGACGACCTATATCACGAGCAGTACTTC.

V usage is TRBV30 and J usage is TRBJ1-2, with D uncertain. V lost 8 bases, J lost 0 bases, and 7 bases lay in between. Germline V gene lookup returns CDR1 GTSNPN and CDR2 SVGIG (reference sequence). This CDR3 contains 11 residues. CDR3 region: CAGSTNYGYTF. In DNA form, the CDR3 reads TGTGCCGGGTCTACTAACTATGGCTACACCTTC.

The genes are TRBV28 and TRBJ2-1, with TRBD2 as a possible D gene (6 bases). The CDR3 sequence is 17 residues long. Per germline, CDR1 MDHEN and CDR2 SYDVKM. V dropped 3 bases and J dropped 3 bases, with 18 bases sitting between them. CDR3 sequence reads: CASSFRTLQAGYNEQFF. DNA of the CDR3: TGTGCCAGCAGTTTCCGGACACTCCAAGCGGGCTACAATGAGCAGTTCTTC.

The sample holds a few counts of this clonotype. V is TRBV6-2 or TRBV6-3 and J is TRBJ2-1, with 9 bases matching TRBD2. The CDR3 length is 16 residues. The ends lost 3 bases at V and 9 bases at J; junction bases unmatched: 12. The germline gives CDR1 MNHEY, CDR2 SVGEGT. The CDR3 sequence is CASSYPAGGLTAEQFF. The DNA for the CDR3 is TGTGCCAGCAGTTATCCAGCGGGAGGATTGACTGCTGAGCAGTTCTTC.

This clonotype was observed a few times. The J gene is TRBJ2-1, the V gene TRBV30, with 8 bases identical to TRBD2. CDR1 and CDR2 from the germline V gene are GTSNPN and SVGIG (reference sequence). The CDR3 spans 12 residues. This chain's CDR3 is CGLTSDYNEQFF. The DNA of the CDR3 is TGTGGGTTGACTAGCGACTACAATGAGCAGTTCTTC.

Only a few counts were recorded for this clonotype. The genes are TRBV3-1 and TRBJ1-6; 7 nucleotides line up with TRBD1. From germline, CDR1 is LGHDT and CDR2 YNNKEL (reference sequence). There are 16 residues in the CDR3. After removal of 0 bases from V and 7 bases from J, the junction contained 6 bases not matched to a gene. The CDR3 DNA sequence: TGTGCCAGCAGCCAAGAAAATTCGGGACAGAATTCACCCCTCCACTTT. As protein: CASSQENSGQNSPLHF.

V usage is TRBV7-6 and J usage is TRBJ2-3; tentatively, D is TRBD1 (5 bases). CDR3 size: 15 residues. Trimming removed 5 bases from V and 4 bases from J, with 16 bases in between. Germline loops: CDR1 SGHVS, CDR2 FNYEAQ. CDR3 coding DNA: TGTGCCAGCAGCGACCCCCAGGGCCCTCCAGATACGCAGTATTTT. This translates into CASSDPQGPPDTQYF. Filled out from reference TRBV7-6 and TRBJ2-3, the complete variable domain reads GAGVSQSPRYKVTKRGQDVALRCDPISGHVSLYWYRQALGQGPEFLTYFNYEAQQDKSGLPNDRFSAERPEGSISTLTIQRTEQRDSAMYRCASSDPQGPPDTQYFGPGTRLTVL.

This clonotype was seen repeatedly, ten times or more. The chain uses TRBV30 and TRBJ2-3, with a weak D call TRBD2 (6 bases). From germline, CDR1 is GTSNPN and CDR2 SVGIG (reference sequence). Trimming took 1 base from V and 6 from J, leaving 14 bases between them. The CDR3 loop spans 14 amino acids. The chain's CDR3 is CAWSAGLATDTQYF. CDR3 nucleotide sequence: TGTGCCTGGAGTGCGGGGCTAGCGACGGATACGCAGTATTTT.

J is TRBJ1-2 and V is TRBV4-3; D unresolved. The CDR3 contains 13 residues. CDR1 and CDR2 (germline): LGHNA, YSLEER. V was pared by 3 bases and J by 2 bases, with 7 bases between. CDR3 sequence (DNA): TGCGCCAGCAGCCACACCGGGAACTATGGCTACACCTTC. It is translated as CASSHTGNYGYTF.